A selection of T cell receptor beta chains follows, all from one sample in a study of identical twins. TCRdb itself ran the 5' RACE reads through MiXCR, one entry per CDR3 protein. This sample carries around 480,000 distinct CDR3 sequences, 14% of them seen once, and the ten largest clones take approximately 1%. The same sample was also used in a study of yellow fever vaccine responses in identical twins.

Sequences were obtained from CD4+ T cells sorted from blood. Receptors originate from a woman aged 18-29 years in good health. The CDR3 runs from the conserved cysteine through the conserved F or W. A D gene is named only where the DNA matches it firmly. Clone size is not always given. Where it is, it says once, few, many or a class for expanded clones.

j_call: TRBJ2-1; d_call: .; clone_size: .; v_call: TRBV6-1; cdr3_nt: TGTGCCAGCTGTGAAGTGGGGGGTTTGGGGAATGAGCAGTTCTTC; cdr3_aa: CASCEVGGLGNEQFF
j_call: TRBJ2-7; d_call: TRBD2; clone_size: few; v_call: TRBV20-1; cdr3_nt: TGCAGTGCTCACAGACTAGCGGCCGCCCTCGAGCAGTACTTC; cdr3_aa: CSAHRLAAALEQYF
j_call: TRBJ2-7; d_call: TRBD1; clone_size: .; v_call: TRBV11-3; cdr3_nt: TGTGCCAGCAGCCCAGACAGGGATACGAGCTCCTACGAGCAGTACTTC; cdr3_aa: CASSPDRDTSSYEQYF
j_call: TRBJ2-1; d_call: .; clone_size: many; v_call: TRBV5-6; cdr3_nt: TGTGCCAGCAGCTTATCGGGGGGCGAGGGCAATGAGCAGTTCTTC; cdr3_aa: CASSLSGGEGNEQFF
j_call: TRBJ2-3; d_call: .; clone_size: .; v_call: TRBV5-1; cdr3_nt: TGCGCCAGCAGCTTGGGGCGGGACACTCCCACAGATACGCAGTATTTT; cdr3_aa: CASSLGRDTPTDTQYF
j_call: TRBJ2-3; d_call: .; clone_size: many; v_call: TRBV10-3; cdr3_nt: TGTGCCATCAGTGGGAGACTAGAGGCAGATACGCAGTATTTT; cdr3_aa: CAISGRLEADTQYF
j_call: TRBJ2-1; d_call: .; clone_size: .; v_call: TRBV20-1; cdr3_nt: TGCAGTGCTAGAGATTACGGGAGAGGGACCAATGAGCAGTTCTTC; cdr3_aa: CSARDYGRGTNEQFF
j_call: TRBJ2-6; d_call: TRBD1; clone_size: .; v_call: TRBV18; cdr3_nt: TGTGCCAGCTCACCAACCCCCTTGGTGCAGGGGGCATCTGGGGCCAACGTCCTGACTTTC; cdr3_aa: CASSPTPLVQGASGANVLTF
j_call: TRBJ2-5; d_call: TRBD1; clone_size: few; v_call: TRBV5-1; cdr3_nt: TGCGCCAGCAGCCTGTGGGGGACAGGGAGGCAAGAGACCCAGTACTTC; cdr3_aa: CASSLWGTGRQETQYF
j_call: TRBJ2-7; d_call: TRBD1; clone_size: few; v_call: TRBV28; cdr3_nt: TGTGCCAGCAGGTCCAGGGGGTTAAAGCAGTACTTC; cdr3_aa: CASRSRGLKQYF
j_call: TRBJ2-3; d_call: .; clone_size: .; v_call: TRBV20-1; cdr3_nt: TGCAGTGCTAGCGGGTGGAGCACAGATACGCAGTATTTT; cdr3_aa: CSASGWSTDTQYF
j_call: TRBJ2-2; d_call: TRBD2; clone_size: .; v_call: TRBV9; cdr3_nt: TGTGCCAGCAGCCCTAGCGGGGGGGCCGGAATCGGGGAGCTGTTTTTT; cdr3_aa: CASSPSGGAGIGELFF
j_call: TRBJ2-2; d_call: TRBD2; clone_size: .; v_call: TRBV4-2; cdr3_nt: TGTGCCAGCAGCCAAGGCGGGGGGGACACCGGGGAGCTGTTTTTT; cdr3_aa: CASSQGGGDTGELFF
j_call: TRBJ2-7; d_call: .; clone_size: .; v_call: TRBV20-1; cdr3_nt: TGCAGTGCTATGAAACCGGGACTCCGGACCTACGAGCAGTACTTC; cdr3_aa: CSAMKPGLRTYEQYF
j_call: TRBJ2-7; d_call: .; clone_size: few; v_call: TRBV9; cdr3_nt: TGTGCCAGCAGCGTAGCTCTAGGGGCGCCGACCTACGAGCAGTACTTC; cdr3_aa: CASSVALGAPTYEQYF
j_call: TRBJ1-2; d_call: .; clone_size: few; v_call: TRBV25-1; cdr3_nt: TGTGCCAGCACCTTGTCGGGGACTAACTATGGCTACACCTTC; cdr3_aa: CASTLSGTNYGYTF
j_call: TRBJ2-1; d_call: TRBD1; clone_size: .; v_call: TRBV5-5; cdr3_nt: TGTGCCAGCAGCTTCGTTGGACAGGGTAACAATGAGCAGTTCTTC; cdr3_aa: CASSFVGQGNNEQFF
j_call: TRBJ1-4; d_call: .; clone_size: .; v_call: TRBV6-5; cdr3_nt: TGTGCCAGCAGTTACGCCCTTCCCAGCGCAACTAATGAAAAACTGTTTTTT; cdr3_aa: CASSYALPSATNEKLFF
j_call: TRBJ2-7; d_call: TRBD2; clone_size: .; v_call: TRBV18; cdr3_nt: TGTGCCAGCTCACCGGGACTAGCGGGCACCGCTGGCGAGCAGTACTTC; cdr3_aa: CASSPGLAGTAGEQYF
j_call: TRBJ1-1; d_call: .; clone_size: .; v_call: TRBV7-3; cdr3_nt: TGTGCCAGCAGCTTAGGGGGTGATACTGAAGCTTTCTTT; cdr3_aa: CASSLGGDTEAFF
j_call: TRBJ1-1; d_call: .; clone_size: .; v_call: TRBV18; cdr3_nt: TGTGCCAGCTCAGCGGCAGGCCGGAACACTGAAGCTTTCTTT; cdr3_aa: CASSAAGRNTEAFF
j_call: TRBJ2-6; d_call: .; clone_size: few; v_call: TRBV7-9; cdr3_nt: TGTGCCAGCAGCGACGGTAGCTCTGGGGCCAACGTCCTGACTTTC; cdr3_aa: CASSDGSSGANVLTF
j_call: TRBJ2-3; d_call: .; clone_size: .; v_call: TRBV24-1; cdr3_nt: TGTGCCACCAGTGATTGGTACGGCGGGGATACGCAGTATTTT; cdr3_aa: CATSDWYGGDTQYF
j_call: TRBJ2-5; d_call: TRBD2; clone_size: many; v_call: TRBV12-3/TRBV12-4; cdr3_nt: TGTGCCAGCAGTCCCCGGACTAGGGAGGAGACCCAGTACTTC; cdr3_aa: CASSPRTREETQYF
j_call: TRBJ2-7; d_call: .; clone_size: few; v_call: TRBV12-3/TRBV12-4; cdr3_nt: TGTGCCAGCACCTCCGGACAAATTTCCTACGAGCAGTACTTC; cdr3_aa: CASTSGQISYEQYF
j_call: TRBJ2-7; d_call: TRBD1; clone_size: .; v_call: TRBV28; cdr3_nt: TGTGCCAGCAGTTTCCCAGAGGGGACAGGGGTCTACGAGCAGTACTTC; cdr3_aa: CASSFPEGTGVYEQYF
j_call: TRBJ2-7; d_call: .; clone_size: few; v_call: TRBV12-3/TRBV12-4; cdr3_nt: TGTGCCAGCAGTTTAACTAGTGGTGGGTCTAGCGAATACGAGCAGTACTTC; cdr3_aa: CASSLTSGGSSEYEQYF
j_call: TRBJ2-3; d_call: .; clone_size: many; v_call: TRBV12-3/TRBV12-4; cdr3_nt: TGTGCCAGCAGTTTAATCCGACAGGCTGGCATAGATACGCAGTATTTT; cdr3_aa: CASSLIRQAGIDTQYF
j_call: TRBJ2-3; d_call: .; clone_size: many; v_call: TRBV11-2; cdr3_nt: TGTGCCAGCACACTCCGGGGCAGCACAGATACGCAGTATTTT; cdr3_aa: CASTLRGSTDTQYF
j_call: TRBJ2-1; d_call: .; clone_size: .; v_call: TRBV9; cdr3_nt: TGTGCCAGCAGCCCCAGGACAGTGGGGGGGGCTAGCGGAAGGAGAAATGAGCAGTTCTTC; cdr3_aa: CASSPRTVGGASGRRNEQFF
j_call: TRBJ2-2; d_call: TRBD1; clone_size: .; v_call: TRBV7-3; cdr3_nt: TGTGCCAGCAGCTTAATGGACAGGGGGGAGAAGCTGTTTTTT; cdr3_aa: CASSLMDRGEKLFF
j_call: TRBJ2-2; d_call: TRBD1; clone_size: few; v_call: TRBV12-5; cdr3_nt: TGTGCTAGTGGCAAAACAGGGGGAACCGGGGAGCTGTTTTTT; cdr3_aa: CASGKTGGTGELFF
j_call: TRBJ1-2; d_call: .; clone_size: few; v_call: TRBV27; cdr3_nt: TGTGCCAGCAGTTTATCAAAGGGGAACTATGGCTACACCTTC; cdr3_aa: CASSLSKGNYGYTF
j_call: TRBJ2-1; d_call: TRBD2; clone_size: .; v_call: TRBV28; cdr3_nt: TGTGCCAGCGGACGGACTAGCGGGAGGTCGGAGTTCTTC; cdr3_aa: CASGRTSGRSEFF
j_call: TRBJ2-7; d_call: .; clone_size: many; v_call: TRBV20-1; cdr3_nt: TGCAGTGCCAGGGGGGACACTAAGGGGTCTTCATTTGTAATGTCCGAGCAGTACTTC; cdr3_aa: CSARGDTKGSSFVMSEQYF
j_call: TRBJ2-5; d_call: .; clone_size: .; v_call: TRBV7-3; cdr3_nt: TGTGCCAGCAGCTTAAATATAGGGGCAACTTCGACCCAGTACTTC; cdr3_aa: CASSLNIGATSTQYF
j_call: TRBJ2-7; d_call: TRBD2; clone_size: few; v_call: TRBV10-3; cdr3_nt: TGTGCCATCAGTGATTTTGCGGGAGGGGGGTCGTACGAGCAGTACTTC; cdr3_aa: CAISDFAGGGSYEQYF
j_call: TRBJ2-3; d_call: .; clone_size: many; v_call: TRBV5-1; cdr3_nt: TGCGCCAGCAGCTTAGCCTTCCAATCCACAGATACGCAGTATTTT; cdr3_aa: CASSLAFQSTDTQYF
j_call: TRBJ2-2; d_call: .; clone_size: few; v_call: TRBV5-1; cdr3_nt: TGCGCCAGCAGCTCAGGACCTCACGTATACACCGGGGAGCTGTTTTTT; cdr3_aa: CASSSGPHVYTGELFF
j_call: TRBJ2-1; d_call: .; clone_size: few; v_call: TRBV11-1; cdr3_nt: TGTGCCAGCAGCACCCACAGGAATGAGCAGTTCTTC; cdr3_aa: CASSTHRNEQFF
j_call: TRBJ2-7; d_call: TRBD2; clone_size: many; v_call: TRBV7-2; cdr3_nt: TGTGCCAGCAGCCGATTGAGCGGGAGGGCCGACGAGCAGTACTTC; cdr3_aa: CASSRLSGRADEQYF
j_call: TRBJ2-3; d_call: .; clone_size: .; v_call: TRBV6-9; cdr3_nt: TGTGCCAGCCACATGCCTCACCTTTCCAGGGGACACACAGATACGCAGTATTTT; cdr3_aa: CASHMPHLSRGHTDTQYF
j_call: TRBJ2-7; d_call: .; clone_size: .; v_call: TRBV9; cdr3_nt: TGTGCCAGCAGCGTAGGCCTAGCGACCGAGCAGTACTTC; cdr3_aa: CASSVGLATEQYF
j_call: TRBJ2-7; d_call: .; clone_size: many; v_call: TRBV21-1; cdr3_nt: TGTGCCAGCAGCAAATGGGGGGATTCGGCGGGAGACCCGCCGCGGGCACATACCTACGAGCAGTACTTC; cdr3_aa: CASSKWGDSAGDPPRAHTYEQYF
j_call: TRBJ1-2; d_call: .; clone_size: few; v_call: TRBV5-1; cdr3_nt: TGCGCCAGCAGCTTGAACGGGGGGACGAATGGCTACACCTTC; cdr3_aa: CASSLNGGTNGYTF